This T cell receptor (beta chain) originates from a study of response to subunit inactivated influenza vaccine. Study observations and caveats: After each seasonal influenza vaccination, few new T cells are recruited, the authors suggested.

MiXCR was run by TCRdb on the RT-PCR reads, yielding one entry per CDR3 protein. The profile shows approximately 530,000 distinct CDR3 sequences, 7.6% of them singletons. In its sample, this clonotype was seen many times. Its antigen is unknown. Here the sequenced sample was PBMCs from blood, taken about 24 months after vaccination. The sequence was collected from a man in his fifties or sixties who received an inactivated influenza vaccine.

CDR3 nucleotides: TGCGCCAGCAGCCATGAAGAGCGTGGCACCGGGGAGCTGTTTTTT. Translated: CASSHEERGTGELFF. This chain connects TRBV4-3 to TRBJ2-2; D remains ambiguous. From germline, CDR1 is LGHNA and CDR2 YSLEER. The V end was cut by 3 bases, the J end by 4 bases, with 12 bases between. This CDR3 has 15 amino acids.